Listed here are 5 T cell receptor beta chains from one sample, sequenced in a study of PD-1 and CTLA-4 blockade in melanoma. This table comes from immunoSEQ multiplex PCR, and its TCRdb copy is limited to in-frame clones, with some not included. The sample includes fewer than 35,000 clones, about 88% of them seen just once. The material sequenced was CD8+ T cells from peripheral blood, taken from a patient given anti-PD-1 treatment. The source of these receptors is a human donor with melanoma.

The V and J genes are TRBV4-3 and TRBJ1-5; unclear D gene. The CDR3 loop spans 13 amino acids. The ends were cut back, 0 bases at V and 7 bases at J, with 7 bases in the middle. Per germline, CDR1 LGHNA and CDR2 YSLEER. The CDR3 reads CASSQDLGQPQHF. The CDR3 DNA is TGCGCCAGCAGCCAAGACTTAGGGCAGCCCCAGCATTTT.

The V call is TRBV7-2, the J call TRBJ2-4; D is unclear. The CDR3 has 16 amino acids. The V end lost 2 bases, the J end lost 1 base, and 12 bases lay between the germline ends. Germline loops: CDR1 SGHTA, CDR2 FQGNSA. The CDR3 is CASSLTPLLAKNIQYF. DNA for the CDR3: TGTGCCAGCAGCTTAACACCTCTGCTGGCCAAAAACATTCAGTACTTC.

The chain is built from TRBV27 and TRBJ2-4; the match to TRBD1 covers 7 bases. This CDR3 comprises 14 residues. Germline CDR1 MNHEY, CDR2 SMNVEV (reference sequence). J was trimmed by 7 bases and V by 3 bases; bases with no gene match: 6. The CDR3 reads CASSLSSTGNIQYF. The CDR3 DNA is TGTGCCAGCAGTTTGAGTTCGACAGGGAACATTCAGTACTTC.

J is TRBJ2-1 and V is TRBV11-2, with 7 bases aligning to TRBD1. Trimming took 6 bases from V and 4 from J; bases not matched to a gene: 12. Germline CDR1 SGHAT, CDR2 FQNNGV. This CDR3 has 16 residues. CDR3 nucleotides: TGTGCCAGCAGGCCCCCCGGGACAGCCCCTTACAATGAGCAGTTCTTC. As protein: CASRPPGTAPYNEQFF.

The V gene is TRBV30, the J gene TRBJ2-6; D gene unclear. The germline gives CDR1 GTSNPN, CDR2 SVGIG (reference sequence). Deletions cut 5 bases from V and 0 bases from J, with 11 bases between. The length of the CDR3 is 15 residues. CDR3 in DNA: TGTGCCTGGGATTCCGTGGCCTCTGGGGCCAACGTCCTGACTTTC. Translating gives CAWDSVASGANVLTF.